One and the same sample provided the 6 T cell receptor beta chains below, sequenced in a study of T-cell reconstitution after alpha-beta-depleted transplantation in children. Researchers prepared the TCRbeta library using unique molecular identifiers, the study reports. TCRdb fed the PCR reads into MiXCR, producing one record per CDR3 protein. Of 45,000 to 55,000 distinct CDR3 sequences listed, about 10% are singletons. The source material was PBMCs, mostly from graft donor cells, sampled 60 days after TCRalphabeta/CD19-depleted stem cell transplant. These receptors were collected from a male patient aged 2-15 years who had a stem cell transplant for chronic granulomatous disease, so the T cells may come from the graft donor.

This clonotype was counted many times. The chain employs TRBV29-1 and TRBJ1-1, with 7 nucleotides matching TRBD1. Germline CDR1 is SQVTM and CDR2 is ANQGSEA. CDR3 size: 14 residues. J gave up 0 bases and V 5 bases, and 6 bases lay outside the gene matches. The CDR3 DNA sequence: TGCAGCGTTAAAAACAGGGGAATGAACACTGAAGCTTTCTTT. Protein: CSVKNRGMNTEAFF.

The table lists this clonotype with many counts. As DNA, the CDR3 is TGTGCCAGCAGTCCTCTAGTGGGGGAAGACACCGGGGAGCTGTTTTTT. Translated: CASSPLVGEDTGELFF. The rearrangement joins TRBV6-4 to TRBJ2-2; D is perhaps TRBD1 or TRBD2 (5 bases each). CDR1 and CDR2 (germline): MRHNA, SNTAGT. The CDR3 loop spans 16 amino acids. The germline V and J ends were trimmed by 5 bases and 3 bases, with 16 bases remaining between them.

This clonotype was recorded many times. The chain couples TRBV20-1 to TRBJ1-1; no clear D. V shed 3 bases and J shed 2 bases, with 7 bases lying between them. The length of the CDR3 is 12 residues. Germline CDR1 and CDR2: DFQATT and SNEGSKA (reference sequence). CDR3 region: CSARKRNTEAFF. The CDR3 DNA reads as TGCAGTGCTAGGAAGAGAAACACTGAAGCTTTCTTT.

This clonotype was counted many times. The rearrangement uses TRBV12-3 or TRBV12-4 and TRBJ1-2, with TRBD1 as a possible D gene (6 bases). Trimming cost V 4 bases and J 8 bases, with 17 bases left between them. The CDR3 extends over 14 amino acids. The CDR3 region is CASSYPPGQGGYTF. The CDR3 DNA follows: TGTGCCAGCAGTTACCCACCGGGACAAGGGGGCTACACCTTC.

This clonotype showed up just a few times. The chain has TRBV4-2 and TRBJ2-7; TRBD1 aligns across 7 bases. Trimming removed 1 base from V and 1 base from J; junction bases left unmatched: 4. The CDR3 has 15 amino acids. Germline V gene sequence: CDR1 LGHNA, CDR2 YNFKEQ. The CDR3 bases are TGTGCCAGCAGCCAAGTTGTGGGACAGTCCTACGAGCAGTACTTC. It encodes CASSQVVGQSYEQYF.

This clonotype was seen many times. The CDR3 coding sequence is TGTGCCACCAGTGATTACCGGGGTTACACCGGGGAGCTGTTTTTT. Its translation: CATSDYRGYTGELFF. This chain connects TRBV24-1 to TRBJ2-2, with D perhaps matching TRBD2 (5 bases). The V gene's germline CDR1 is KGHDR and CDR2 SFDVKD. V lost 2 bases to trimming and J lost 3 bases, with 9 bases between them. The CDR3 loop spans 15 amino acids.